Following are 30 T cell receptor beta chains from one sample sequenced in a study of CD8 T cells in Susac syndrome. The RNA, about 0.5 to 1 ug, was put through reverse transcription using random hexamers. TCRdb recomputed calls from the immunoSEQ multiplex PCR reads with MiXCR, one row per CDR3 protein. The table lists about 130,000 distinct CDR3 sequences, over 90% of them singletons. The sequencing input was CD8+ T cells from PBMCs. The receptors here all came from a human donor with Susac syndrome.

CDR3 nucleotides: TGTGCCAGCAGTTACGCACCCGGGGGCGGTGATGGCTACACCTTC. This translates into CASSYAPGGGDGYTF. The V gene is TRBV6-6, the J gene TRBJ1-2, with D possibly being TRBD1 (6 bases). Trimming removed 2 bases at V and 6 bases at J, with 16 bases between. Germline CDR1 MNHNY, CDR2 SVGAGI (reference sequence). The CDR3 covers 15 residues.

The chain combines TRBV30 with TRBJ1-5; perhaps TRBD1 as D (6 bases). This CDR3 comprises 15 residues. From germline, CDR1 is GTSNPN and CDR2 SVGIG (reference sequence). The V end lost 0 bases, the J end lost 3 bases, and 12 bases lay between the germline ends. CDR3 sequence (DNA): TGTGCCTGGAGTGTAACAGGGACTTTCAATCAGCCCCAGCATTTT. This translates into CAWSVTGTFNQPQHF.

V usage is TRBV29-1 and J usage is TRBJ1-1; the D is unclear. The germline V gene encodes CDR1 SQVTM and CDR2 ANQGSEA. This CDR3 is built from 10 residues. The ends were cut back, 0 bases at V and 11 bases at J, with 7 bases in the middle. The CDR3 protein is CSVEDSEAFF. The DNA of the CDR3 is TGCAGCGTTGAAGATTCGGAGGCTTTCTTT.

V gene TRBV9 combines with J gene TRBJ2-1; TRBD2 aligns across 11 bases. There are 16 residues in the CDR3. From germline, CDR1 is SGDLS and CDR2 YYNGEE. J gave up 1 base and V 3 bases, and 3 bases lay outside the gene matches. The CDR3, as DNA: TGTGCCAGCAGCGCACTAGCGGGAGATTCCTACAATGAGCAGTTCTTC. Translation gives CASSALAGDSYNEQFF. Using reference TRBV9 and TRBJ2-1 for the parts outside the CDR3, the full variable domain is DSGVTQTPKHLITATGQRVTLRCSPRSGDLSVYWYQQSLDQGLQFLIQYYNGEERAKGNILERFSAQQFPDLHSELNLSSLELGDSALYFCASSALAGDSYNEQFFGPGTRLTVL.

CDR3: CASKFFVVSDTGELFF. CDR3 nucleotide sequence: TGTGCCAGCAAGTTTTTCGTGGTTTCGGACACCGGGGAGCTGTTTTTT. The gene calls are TRBV6-5 and TRBJ2-2, with D unresolved. This CDR3 has 16 residues. The germline V gene has CDR1 MNHEY and CDR2 SVGAGI. Trimming took 7 bases from V and 3 from J, leaving 18 bases between them.

This clonotype is a singleton in its sample. The V gene is TRBV7-3, the J gene TRBJ2-2, with D possibly matching TRBD2 (6 bases). V was trimmed by 3 bases and J by 1 base, leaving 9 bases between them. CDR1 is SGHTA and CDR2 is FQGTGA in the germline V gene. The CDR3 sequence is 15 residues long. The CDR3 region is CASSLVAENTGELFF. DNA for the CDR3: TGTGCCAGCAGCTTGGTAGCGGAGAACACCGGGGAGCTGTTTTTT.

The chain uses TRBV29-1 and TRBJ2-7, with 12 nucleotides matching TRBD1. There are 15 residues in the CDR3. The germline V gene has CDR1 SQVTM and CDR2 ANQGSEA. The junction had 8 bases not matched to a gene; V was cut back by 1 base and J by 7 bases. The CDR3 protein is CSVEVGGTGGWEQYF. The CDR3 nucleotides are TGCAGCGTTGAAGTAGGCGGGACAGGGGGCTGGGAGCAGTACTTC.

CDR3 amino acids: CASSGAHYGYTF. CDR3 nucleotides: TGTGCCAGCAGCGGGGCCCACTATGGCTACACCTTC. This sequence joins TRBV27 and TRBJ1-2; D possibly corresponds to TRBD1 (5 bases). This CDR3 contains 12 residues. CDR1 MNHEY and CDR2 SMNVEV come from the germline V gene (reference sequence). V was pared by 6 bases and J by 3 bases, with 8 bases between.

The CDR3 DNA reads TGCAGCGTGGCGGGACTAGCGGGAGAAGGGCCAGAGACCCAGTACTTC. Encoded protein: CSVAGLAGEGPETQYF. V usage is TRBV29-1 and J usage is TRBJ2-5; 14 nucleotides line up with TRBD2. Trimming took 6 bases from V and 4 from J; bases not matched to a gene: 10. In germline, CDR1 is SQVTM, CDR2 ANQGSEA. The CDR3 loop spans 16 amino acids.

V and J are TRBV11-3 and TRBJ2-3; D not resolved. This CDR3 is built from 13 residues. Trimming removed 0 bases at V and 4 bases at J, with 5 bases between. CDR1 and CDR2 from the germline V gene are SGHNT and YENEEA. This CDR3 is CASSLDRADTQYF. The CDR3 nucleotides read TGTGCCAGCAGCTTAGATCGCGCAGATACGCAGTATTTT.

The V call is TRBV30, the J call TRBJ1-1, with D possibly matching TRBD1 (6 bases). The CDR3 is 16 residues long. Germline V gene data show CDR1 as GTSNPN and CDR2 as SVGIG (reference sequence). V was trimmed by 7 bases and J by 0 bases, leaving 21 bases between them. For the CDR3, the DNA is TGTGCCTCACCCGGGACATCTAATACTTTGAACACTGAAGCTTTCTTT. Protein sequence: CASPGTSNTLNTEAFF.

V and J are TRBV9 and TRBJ2-4; TRBD2 matches 8 bases. The V gene end was trimmed by 0 bases and the J gene end by 7 bases; junction bases not matched to a gene: 6. CDR1 is SGDLS, CDR2 YYNGEE, per germline. The CDR3 is 15 amino acids. CDR3 coding DNA: TGTGCCAGCAGCGTAGATAGCGGGATAGGGAACATTCAGTACTTC. It specifies CASSVDSGIGNIQYF.

The chain recombines TRBV9 with TRBJ2-1; 10 nucleotides line up with TRBD2. This CDR3 has 14 residues. The junction had 2 bases not matched to a gene; V was cut back by 2 bases and J by 6 bases. CDR1 and CDR2 (germline): SGDLS, YYNGEE. The CDR3 reads CASSVGLAFNEQFF. In DNA, the CDR3 is TGTGCCAGCAGCGTGGGACTAGCGTTCAATGAGCAGTTCTTC.

This clonotype has more than one count but fewer than ten. V is TRBV29-1 and J is TRBJ2-7, with no clear D. The CDR3 has 12 residues. Trimming pared 6 bases from V and 2 bases from J, leaving 11 bases between. Germline V CDR1 and CDR2: SQVTM, ANQGSEA. For the CDR3, the DNA is TGCAGCGTCCAGAACGGGCCCTACGAGCAGTACTTC. Translation gives CSVQNGPYEQYF.

V usage is TRBV19 and J usage is TRBJ2-1, with no clear D. Trimming shortened V by 8 bases and J by 9 bases, and 11 bases separated the two germline ends. The CDR3 is made up of 11 amino acids. The germline gives CDR1 LNHDA, CDR2 SQIVND (reference sequence). As DNA, the CDR3 is TGTGCCAGTTTTTATGGTGGTGAGCAGTTCTTC. Encoded protein: CASFYGGEQFF.

The chain uses TRBV20-1 and TRBJ2-1; TRBD2 might be the D (5 bases). CDR1 is DFQATT and CDR2 is SNEGSKA in the germline V gene (reference sequence). V was pared by 0 bases and J by 14 bases, with 11 bases between. The CDR3 length is 11 residues. CDR3 bases: TGCAGTGCTAGAGACTCGGGGAAAGAGTTCTTC. It translates to CSARDSGKEFF.

This chain links TRBV7-9 with TRBJ1-1, with D possibly being TRBD1 (6 bases). The CDR3 sequence is 13 residues long. Looked up from germline, CDR1 is SEHNR and CDR2 is FQNEAQ (reference sequence). The V and J ends lost 5 bases and 8 bases respectively, with 15 bases between them. CDR3 sequence reads: CASSPFPDREAFF. The CDR3 bases are TGTGCCAGCAGCCCGTTTCCAGACAGGGAAGCTTTCTTT. Complete variable domain (other parts from reference TRBV7-9 and TRBJ1-1): DTGVSQNPRHKITKRGQNVTFRCDPISEHNRLYWYRQTLGQGPEFLTYFQNEAQLEKSRLLSDRFSAERPKGSFSTLEIQRTEQGDSAMYLCASSPFPDREAFFGQGTRLTVV.

V is TRBV7-8 and J is TRBJ2-3; 10 bases align to TRBD1. The germline V gene encodes CDR1 SGHVS and CDR2 FQNEAQ. CDR3 size: 15 residues. Trimming removed 5 bases from V and 3 bases from J; junction bases left unmatched: 5. The CDR3 loop reads CASSTGTGATDTQYF. The CDR3 DNA reads TGTGCCAGCAGCACCGGGACAGGGGCGACAGATACGCAGTATTTT.

CDR3 nucleotide sequence: TGTGCCAGCAGTTATCTTAGGACAGACACTGAAGCTTTCTTT. This encodes CASSYLRTDTEAFF. This sequence joins TRBV12-3 or TRBV12-4 and TRBJ1-1; D is possibly TRBD1 (6 bases). Trimming removed 4 bases from V and 3 bases from J, with 12 bases in between. The CDR3 contains 14 residues.

This rearrangement joins TRBV12-3 or TRBV12-4 to TRBJ2-1; 9 positions agree with TRBD1. Losses at the gene ends were 6 bases for V and 8 bases for J; bases not matched to a gene: 11. This CDR3 has 15 amino acids. The CDR3 is CASSLQGAMFDEQFF. DNA of the CDR3: TGTGCCAGCAGCCTACAGGGGGCAATGTTCGATGAGCAGTTCTTC.

The chain couples TRBV28 to TRBJ1-1; 8 bases fit TRBD1. This CDR3 spans 15 amino acids. Looked up from germline, CDR1 is MDHEN and CDR2 is SYDVKM. V shed 6 bases, J shed 3 bases, and the junction held 9 bases outside the gene matches. DNA of the CDR3: TGTGCCAGCAGGTCAACCCGACAGGGGCACACTGAAGCTTTCTTT. Translating gives CASRSTRQGHTEAFF.

To note about this clonotype: The junction does not match germline at one end; this may be a read error. The V call is TRBV7-7, the J call TRBJ2-2; 10 bases align to TRBD2. CDR3 length: 15 residues. Germline assignment: CDR1 SSHAT and CDR2 FNYEAQ (reference sequence). CDR3 loop: CASSLGTSAAGELFF. CDR3 bases: TGTGCTAGCAGCTTAGGGACTAGCGCGGCCGGGGAGCTGTTTTTT.

The chain links TRBV12-5 to TRBJ2-3; TRBD2 matches 11 bases. Germline lookup yields CDR1 LGHNT and CDR2 FRNRAP. This CDR3 region has 15 residues. The junction had 4 bases not matched to a gene; V was cut back by 6 bases and J by 2 bases. The CDR3 reads CASGRLAGTTDTQYF. As DNA, the CDR3 is TGTGCTAGTGGCCGACTAGCGGGGACCACAGATACGCAGTATTTT.

Only a few counts were recorded for this clonotype. The J gene is TRBJ1-2, the V gene TRBV27; D gene ambiguous. The CDR3 contains 14 residues. Germline V gene lookup returns CDR1 MNHEY and CDR2 SMNVEV (reference sequence). Deletions cut 5 bases from V and 3 bases from J, with 13 bases between. The CDR3 loop is CASSPREEDYGYTF. DNA for the CDR3: TGTGCCAGCAGTCCCCGGGAGGAGGACTATGGCTACACCTTC.

The chain recombines TRBV13 with TRBJ2-1; 12 nucleotides line up with TRBD2. This CDR3 is 15 amino acids long. V was pared by 2 bases and J by 8 bases, with 4 bases of the junction left unmatched. Germline V gene lookup returns CDR1 PRHDT and CDR2 FYEKMQ (reference sequence). The CDR3 nucleotides read TGTGCCAGCAGCTTATTGACTAGCGGGAGACATGAGCAGTTCTTC. Protein sequence: CASSLLTSGRHEQFF. The variable domain in full, with the rest retrieved from reference TRBV13 and TRBJ2-1, is AAGVIQSPRHLIKEKRETATLKCYPIPRHDTVYWYQQGPGQDPQFLISFYEKMQSDKGSIPDRFSAQQFSDYHSELNMSSLELGDSALYFCASSLLTSGRHEQFFGPGTRLTVL.

The chain links TRBV7-3 to TRBJ2-1; D is undetermined. The CDR3 has 16 residues. CDR1 and CDR2 from the germline V gene are SGHTA and FQGTGA. Trimming cost V 4 bases and J 0 bases, with 13 bases left between them. The CDR3 region has the DNA TGTGCCAGCAGCTCCACTAAGGCGAGCTCCTACAATGAGCAGTTCTTC. Protein sequence: CASSSTKASSYNEQFF. Full variable domain (outside the CDR3, taken from reference TRBV7-3 and TRBJ2-1): GAGVSQTPSNKVTEKGKYVELRCDPISGHTALYWYRQSLGQGPEFLIYFQGTGAADDSGLPNDRFFAVRPEGSVSTLKIQRTERGDSAVYLCASSSTKASSYNEQFFGPGTRLTVL.

This chain links TRBV25-1 with TRBJ1-2, with D hard to call. The CDR3 loop spans 12 amino acids. Trimming left V 1 base short and J 5 bases short, with 5 bases between. Per germline, CDR1 MGHDK and CDR2 SYGVNS. Written as DNA, the CDR3 is TGTGCCAGCAGTGAATCGGGTTATGGCTACACCTTC. This codes for CASSESGYGYTF.

The table lists this clonotype with a count of one. The J gene is TRBJ1-2, the V gene TRBV5-6, with a possible D match to TRBD1 (6 bases). CDR1 is SGHDT, CDR2 YYEEEE, per germline. Trimming shortened V by 3 bases and J by 3 bases, and 15 bases separated the two germline ends. The length of the CDR3 is 15 residues. The CDR3 DNA is TGTGCCAGCAGCTCCCCCCAGGGGCCAGACTATGGCTACACCTTC. Protein product: CASSSPQGPDYGYTF.

This clonotype was detected only once. The chain has TRBV5-1 and TRBJ1-2, with a possible D match to TRBD1 (5 bases). Germline values: CDR1 SGHRS, CDR2 YFSETQ. Trimming removed 0 bases at V and 3 bases at J, with 12 bases between. This CDR3 has 15 amino acids. DNA for the CDR3: TGCGCCAGCAGCTTGGAAGTTTGGGACGACTATGGCTACACCTTC. This codes for CASSLEVWDDYGYTF.

V usage is TRBV28 and J usage is TRBJ2-4, with 8 nucleotides matching TRBD1. This CDR3 spans 16 amino acids. The ends lost 5 bases at V and 2 bases at J; junction bases unmatched: 8. Germline V gene sequence: CDR1 MDHEN, CDR2 SYDVKM. The DNA of the CDR3 is TGTGCCAGCAGTCCCAGGACAGGGTTTCCCAAAAACATTCAGTACTTC. Its translation: CASSPRTGFPKNIQYF.